These 6 T cell receptor beta chains were sequenced from one sample in a study of T cell responses to AZD1222 COVID-19 vaccine. The method was immunoSEQ multiplex PCR; TCRdb's version includes in-frame clones alone and lacks a portion of them. The sample has about 78,000 clones, around 90% seen once. The sequencing used peripheral blood, collected on day 0 of MenACWY control vaccination. These receptors were taken from an adult in good health.

The chain uses TRBV15 and TRBJ2-7; 9 positions agree with TRBD1. The trim removed 5 bases at V and 7 bases at J, leaving 9 bases unmatched. The CDR3 runs 14 residues. Germline values: CDR1 LNHNV, CDR2 YYDKDF (reference sequence). For the CDR3, the DNA is TGTGCCACCAGCCAAAACAGGGGGCTGGGGGAGCAGTACTTC. Its translation: CATSQNRGLGEQYF.

This clone was counted a few times. The chain employs TRBV5-1 and TRBJ2-3, with 11 bases matching TRBD2. The germline CDR1 and CDR2 sequences are SGHRS and YFSETQ. The junction had 9 bases not matched to a gene; V was cut back by 4 bases and J by 5 bases. The CDR3 runs to 16 residues. This chain's CDR3 is CASSRLAGGLGDTQYF. CDR3 DNA: TGCGCCAGCAGCAGGCTAGCGGGGGGTTTGGGAGATACGCAGTATTTT.

The rearrangement joins TRBV4-1 to TRBJ2-5; no clear D. From germline, CDR1 is MGHRA and CDR2 YSYEKL. The CDR3 has 14 residues. V was shortened by 6 bases and J by 5 bases, with 16 bases between the two germline ends. This chain's CDR3 is CASSFIADGETQYF. DNA of the CDR3: TGCGCCAGCAGTTTCATCGCAGACGGGGAGACCCAGTACTTC.

The rearrangement joins TRBV7-3 to TRBJ2-1; the match to TRBD2 covers 9 bases. CDR1 is SGHTA, CDR2 FQGTGA, per germline. The CDR3 is made up of 16 amino acids. Trimming took 1 base from V and 7 from J; bases not matched to a gene: 8. CDR3 loop: CASSLRLAGGPNEQFF. The CDR3 region has the DNA TGTGCCAGCAGCTTAAGGCTTGCGGGGGGGCCGAATGAGCAGTTCTTC.

The chain joins TRBV18 to TRBJ1-5; tentatively, D is TRBD1 (6 bases). Trimming shortened V by 8 bases and J by 2 bases, and 13 bases separated the two germline ends. Looked up from germline, CDR1 is KGHSH and CDR2 is LQKENI. This CDR3 spans 14 amino acids. Written as DNA, the CDR3 is TGTGCCAGCAACACCACAGGGTGCAATCAGCCCCAGCATTTT. It encodes CASNTTGCNQPQHF.

Comment on this clone: At one end the junction does not follow the germline gene, possibly because of a read error. CDR3 region: CASRRAGELFF. In nucleotides, the CDR3 is TGTGCCAGCAGGAGAGCGGGGGAGCTGTTCTTC. V and J are TRBV3-1 (or the pseudogene TRBV3-2) and TRBJ2-1, with 8 bases matching TRBD2. CDR3 length equals 11 residues. Germline loops: CDR1 LGHDT, CDR2 YNNKEL (reference sequence).